Listed below are T cell receptor beta chains from one sample, sequenced in a study of T-cell memory formation after mild COVID-19. Via MiXCR, TCRdb re-called the 5' RACE reads, giving one row per CDR3 protein. The sample shows hundreds of thousands of distinct CDR3 sequences, less than 25% of them seen only once. Sequencing was performed on PBMCs or a T cell subset sorted from them (not recorded which). These receptors were taken from an adult woman who had mild COVID-19 (a few samples of this study predate the infection). Cell type and time point are not known. CDR3s include the opening cysteine and the closing phenylalanine or tryptophan. The D gene is left open where the match is weak. Where a row states a size, it is once, few, many or the class of an expanded clone; other rows omit it.

V: TRBV12-3/TRBV12-4
size: -
J: TRBJ1-1
D: TRBD1
DNA: TGTGCCAGCAACACCGGGACAGGGAAATTGATGAACACTGAAGCTTTCTTT
CDR3: CASNTGTGKLMNTEAFF

V: TRBV29-1
size: -
J: TRBJ2-5
D: -
DNA: TGCAGCGCCGGGCCCGGGGGCGCGGAGACCCAGTACTTC
CDR3: CSAGPGGAETQYF

V: TRBV6-1
size: few
J: TRBJ1-1
D: -
DNA: TGTGCCAGCAGTGAAAGGTGGCGACAGGCGAACACTGAAGCTTTCTTT
CDR3: CASSERWRQANTEAFF

V: TRBV14
size: -
J: TRBJ2-1
D: -
DNA: TGTGCCAGCAGCTTCCCGGGACCGAAGGGCAATGAGCAGTTCTTC
CDR3: CASSFPGPKGNEQFF

V: TRBV7-6
size: -
J: TRBJ2-1
D: TRBD2
DNA: TGTGCCAGCAGCTTAGTGGCAAGCGGGGGGCCCTACAATGAGCAGTTCTTC
CDR3: CASSLVASGGPYNEQFF

V: TRBV20-1
size: few
J: TRBJ2-1
D: -
DNA: TGCAGTGCTAGAGATCAAAAGTTTGTGAGGAACAATGAGCAGTTCTTC
CDR3: CSARDQKFVRNNEQFF

V: TRBV10-3
size: few
J: TRBJ1-1
D: -
DNA: TGTGCCATCAGTGACGAAACAGTGAACACTGAAGCTTTCTTT
CDR3: CAISDETVNTEAFF

V: TRBV24-1
size: -
J: TRBJ1-2
D: -
DNA: TGTGCCACCAGTGACACCCGCCGAGGGGAGGGTGGCTACACCTTC
CDR3: CATSDTRRGEGGYTF

V: TRBV6-6
size: few
J: TRBJ2-1
D: TRBD1
DNA: TGTGCCAGCAGTTACTCGACAGGGGTTCGCGAGCAGTTCTTC
CDR3: CASSYSTGVREQFF

V: TRBV11-3
size: -
J: TRBJ2-1
D: TRBD2
DNA: TGTGCCAGCAGCTGGACTAGCGGGAGCGGTAATGAGCAGTTCTTC
CDR3: CASSWTSGSGNEQFF

V: TRBV27
size: -
J: TRBJ2-7
D: -
DNA: TGTGCCAGCAGTCTCTGGACAGAGGGCGAGCAGTACTTC
CDR3: CASSLWTEGEQYF

V: TRBV9
size: -
J: TRBJ2-6
D: TRBD1
DNA: TGTGCCAGCAGCGCCGACAGGGGCCAACCGATCTCTGGGGCCAACGTCCTGACTTTC
CDR3: CASSADRGQPISGANVLTF

V: TRBV3-1
size: few
J: TRBJ1-2
D: -
DNA: TGTGCCAGCGGCGTGAATTCAGACTATGGCTACACCTTC
CDR3: CASGVNSDYGYTF

V: TRBV7-8
size: -
J: TRBJ1-5
D: -
DNA: TGTGCCAGCAGCTTGATACAGGGTGGTCAGCCCCAGCATTTT
CDR3: CASSLIQGGQPQHF

V: TRBV12-3/TRBV12-4
size: -
J: TRBJ2-3
D: TRBD1
DNA: TGTGCCAGCAGTCCTTGGGACAGAAGCACAGATACGCAGTATTTT
CDR3: CASSPWDRSTDTQYF

V: TRBV11-1
size: -
J: TRBJ2-1
D: TRBD1
DNA: TGTGCCAGCAGCTTAGGTGGACAGGGGTATGACAATGAGCAGTTCTTC
CDR3: CASSLGGQGYDNEQFF

V: TRBV15
size: -
J: TRBJ2-1
D: -
DNA: TGTGCCACCAGCAAGCTACATGAGCAGTTCTTC
CDR3: CATSKLHEQFF

V: TRBV12-3/TRBV12-4
size: -
J: TRBJ2-3
D: -
DNA: TGTGCCAGCAGTTCCCTTGGACCCACAGATACGCAGTATTTT
CDR3: CASSSLGPTDTQYF

V: TRBV9
size: few
J: TRBJ2-5
D: TRBD2
DNA: TGTGCCAGCAGCGCGGACCCCGCTAGCGGTGGGATACAAGAGACCCAGTACTTC
CDR3: CASSADPASGGIQETQYF

V: TRBV5-5
size: -
J: TRBJ2-7
D: -
DNA: TGTGCCAGCAGCTTGTGGGTGGGGTCCTCCTACGAGCAGTACTTC
CDR3: CASSLWVGSSYEQYF

V: TRBV7-3
size: many
J: TRBJ1-1
D: TRBD1
DNA: TGTGCCAGCAGCTTAAATGGGAGGACAGGGCCCCCTATGAACACTGAAGCTTTCTTT
CDR3: CASSLNGRTGPPMNTEAFF

V: TRBV6-5
size: -
J: TRBJ1-1
D: -
DNA: TGTGCCAGCAGTTCCAGTAGTGGAAGTGTAGAAGCTTTCTTT
CDR3: CASSSSSGSVEAFF

V: TRBV28
size: many
J: TRBJ2-7
D: -
DNA: TGTGCCAGCAGCTCGTCATGGAAGGGGGCCTACGAGCAGTACTTC
CDR3: CASSSSWKGAYEQYF

V: TRBV20-1
size: -
J: TRBJ2-3
D: -
DNA: TGCAGTGCTAAAAACTCCCGCACAGATACGCAGTATTTT
CDR3: CSAKNSRTDTQYF

V: TRBV29-1
size: -
J: TRBJ1-1
D: TRBD1
DNA: TGCAGCGTGAATTACAGGGGGCGGATGGGCACTGAAGCTTTCTTT
CDR3: CSVNYRGRMGTEAFF

V: TRBV19
size: -
J: TRBJ2-4
D: -
DNA: TGTGCCAGTAGTAGGAGGACAGCGGAAAACATTCAGTACTTC
CDR3: CASSRRTAENIQYF

V: TRBV5-4
size: -
J: TRBJ2-3
D: TRBD2
DNA: TGTGCCAGCAGCTTGTGGGCGGGAGGGTCCACAGATACGCAGTATTTT
CDR3: CASSLWAGGSTDTQYF

V: TRBV12-3/TRBV12-4
size: many
J: TRBJ2-1
D: TRBD2
DNA: TGTGCCAGCATTCCACGGACTAGCGGGTTACGGGATGAGCAGTTCTTC
CDR3: CASIPRTSGLRDEQFF

V: TRBV27
size: -
J: TRBJ1-1
D: -
DNA: TGTGCCAGCCAGATGAACACTGAAGCTTTCTTT
CDR3: CASQMNTEAFF

V: TRBV20-1
size: few
J: TRBJ1-1
D: TRBD1
DNA: TGCAGTGCCCCTAGACAGGGGGGATTT
CDR3: CSAPRQGGF

V: TRBV5-1
size: many
J: TRBJ1-3
D: -
DNA: TGTGCCAGCAGTTTGACTACAGGCTCTGGAAACACCATATATTTT
CDR3: CASSLTTGSGNTIYF

V: TRBV7-3
size: -
J: TRBJ2-1
D: -
DNA: TGTGCCAGCAGCACCCTGGGGTACAATGAGCAGTTCTTC
CDR3: CASSTLGYNEQFF

V: TRBV18
size: -
J: TRBJ2-3
D: TRBD2
DNA: TGTGCCAGCTCACCGCGGTTGGGACTAGCGGCAGATACGCAGTATTTT
CDR3: CASSPRLGLAADTQYF

V: TRBV7-2
size: many
J: TRBJ1-1
D: -
DNA: TGTGCCAGCAGCTTAGTTCTGGTGAACACTGAAGCTTTCTTT
CDR3: CASSLVLVNTEAFF

V: TRBV12-3/TRBV12-4
size: -
J: TRBJ2-1
D: -
DNA: TGTGCCAGCAATGTCGGGAGCTCCTACAATGAGCAGTTCTTC
CDR3: CASNVGSSYNEQFF

V: TRBV4-2
size: many
J: TRBJ1-2
D: -
DNA: TGTGCCAGCAGCCAAGATCTGCTAGGAAACTATGGCTACACCTTC
CDR3: CASSQDLLGNYGYTF

V: TRBV9
size: few
J: TRBJ2-1
D: TRBD2
DNA: TGTGCCAGCAGCGTGGTACCCGGGAGGGCCGCCAATGAGCAGTTCTTC
CDR3: CASSVVPGRAANEQFF

V: TRBV12-3/TRBV12-4
size: few
J: TRBJ2-7
D: -
DNA: TGTGCCAGCAGTTTCATCGGGGCCCCGAGCTCCTACGAGCAGTACTTC
CDR3: CASSFIGAPSSYEQYF

V: TRBV4-1
size: few
J: TRBJ2-5
D: -
DNA: TGCGCCAGCAGCCAAGACCGTAAGGGGAGGCAAGGAGAGACCCAGTACTTC
CDR3: CASSQDRKGRQGETQYF

V: TRBV9
size: few
J: TRBJ2-1
D: -
DNA: TGTGCCAGCAGCGTAGACCCTAGCCCCTTCTACAATGAGCAGTTCTTC
CDR3: CASSVDPSPFYNEQFF

V: TRBV27
size: many
J: TRBJ1-5
D: -
DNA: TGTGCCAGCAGTTTGACAGACGGGGAGAATCAGCCCCAGCATTTT
CDR3: CASSLTDGENQPQHF

V: TRBV30
size: -
J: TRBJ2-5
D: -
DNA: TGTGCCTGGAGTGGTCCGGCCCAAGGGACCCAGTACTTC
CDR3: CAWSGPAQGTQYF

V: TRBV2
size: few
J: TRBJ2-5
D: -
DNA: TGTGCCAGCAGGCAGAGTTCGTTTCAAGAGACCCAGTACTTC
CDR3: CASRQSSFQETQYF

V: TRBV12-3/TRBV12-4
size: -
J: TRBJ1-1
D: -
DNA: TGTGCCAGCAGATTGCAGGGCCCGAACACTGAAGCTTTCTTT
CDR3: CASRLQGPNTEAFF

V: TRBV7-2
size: few
J: TRBJ2-5
D: TRBD1
DNA: TGTGCCAGCAGCTCCGCTCGGACAGGAAGGGAGACCCAGTACTTC
CDR3: CASSSARTGRETQYF

V: TRBV29-1
size: -
J: TRBJ2-7
D: -
DNA: TGCAGCGTGCTAACACCAGGGTTCTACGAGCAGTACTTC
CDR3: CSVLTPGFYEQYF

V: TRBV10-3
size: -
J: TRBJ2-5
D: -
DNA: TGTGCCATCGCACTAGTCCAAGAGACCCAGTACTTC
CDR3: CAIALVQETQYF

V: TRBV7-7
size: -
J: TRBJ2-2
D: TRBD2
DNA: TGTGGCACGATGCCTCTAGCGGGGACTAACACCGGGGAGCTGTTTTTT
CDR3: CGTMPLAGTNTGELFF